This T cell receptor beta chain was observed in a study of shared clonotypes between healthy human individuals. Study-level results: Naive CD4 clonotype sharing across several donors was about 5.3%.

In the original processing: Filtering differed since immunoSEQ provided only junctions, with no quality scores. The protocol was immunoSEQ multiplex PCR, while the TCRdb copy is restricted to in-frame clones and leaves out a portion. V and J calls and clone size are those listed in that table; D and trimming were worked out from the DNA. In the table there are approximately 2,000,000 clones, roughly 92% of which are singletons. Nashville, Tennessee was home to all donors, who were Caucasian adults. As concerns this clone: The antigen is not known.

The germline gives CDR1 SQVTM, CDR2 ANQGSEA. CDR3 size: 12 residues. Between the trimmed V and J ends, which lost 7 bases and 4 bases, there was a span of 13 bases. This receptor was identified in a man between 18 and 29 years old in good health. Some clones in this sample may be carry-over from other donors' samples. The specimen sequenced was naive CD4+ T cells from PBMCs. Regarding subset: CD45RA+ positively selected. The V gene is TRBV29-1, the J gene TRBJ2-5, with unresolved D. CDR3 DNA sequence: TGCAGCGCAGCACGCGCAGGAGAGACCCAGTACTTC. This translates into CSAARAGETQYF.